This T cell receptor (beta chain) was found in a study of CD8+ T cells in alopecia areata. Treatment defined: oral pan-JAK inhibitor, 5-10 mg twice daily. The germline gives CDR1 SEHNR, CDR2 FQNEAQ (reference sequence). There are 13 residues in the CDR3. V was clipped by 5 bases and J by 7 bases; unmatched bases: 2. The sequencing template was cDNA reverse transcribed from extracted RNA. Repertoires were generated with immunoSEQ multiplex PCR, while TCRdb's copy carries only in-frame clones and drops some. The sample has about 210,000 clones; 35% to 40% are singletons. This TCR came from a human donor with alopecia areata. The genes are TRBV7-9 and TRBJ2-1, with 10 bases that match TRBD1. This specimen consisted of CD4+ T cells sorted from blood, obtained at roughly week 30, from a patient treated with tofacitinib. In DNA form, the CDR3 reads TGTGCCAGCAGCCGGGGACAGGGGAATGAGCAGTTCTTC. Amino acid sequence: CASSRGQGNEQFF.